The count of the clone carrying this T cell receptor beta chain is one. The antigen is undetermined. Germline V lookup: CDR1 SGHRS, CDR2 YFSETQ. There are 15 residues in the CDR3. V was shortened by 0 bases and J by 5 bases, with 11 bases between the two germline ends. Time point given: week 23, last vaccination. It was 300 ug of mutant IDH1 20-mer peptide that made up each vaccine dose, given with topical imiquimod. The method was immunoSEQ multiplex PCR; TCRdb's version includes in-frame clones alone and lacks a portion of them. The repertoire has under 85,000 clones, approximately 85% of them found once; the top ten carry over 0.7%. The record originates from a study of a mutant IDH1 vaccine in newly diagnosed glioma. Study context: Treated patients had a mean age of approximately 40 years and an approximately 62% male, around 38% female split. Earlier treatment was radiotherapy, temozolomide, or both, with most getting both.

The starting material was PBMCs, obtained from a glioma patient whose treatment included an IDH1 peptide vaccine. V usage is TRBV5-1 and J usage is TRBJ1-4; D is undetermined. This clonotype was sampled from a woman between 45 and 60 years old with glioma. CDR3 in DNA: TGCGCCAGCAGCTTGGACGGGGTAAAGAATGAAAAACTGTTTTTT. Its translation: CASSLDGVKNEKLFF.